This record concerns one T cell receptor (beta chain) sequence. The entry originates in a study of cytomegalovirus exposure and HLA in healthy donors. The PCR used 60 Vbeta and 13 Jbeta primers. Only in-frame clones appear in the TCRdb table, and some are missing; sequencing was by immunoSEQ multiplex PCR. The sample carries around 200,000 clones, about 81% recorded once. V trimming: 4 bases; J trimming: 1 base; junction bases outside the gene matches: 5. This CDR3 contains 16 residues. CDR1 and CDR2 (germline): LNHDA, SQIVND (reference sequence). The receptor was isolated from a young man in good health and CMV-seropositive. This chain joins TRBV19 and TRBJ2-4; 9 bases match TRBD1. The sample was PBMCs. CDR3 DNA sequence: TGTGCCAGTAGTAGAGACAGGGGGGAGGCCAAAAACATTCAGTACTTC. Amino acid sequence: CASSRDRGEAKNIQYF.